One T cell receptor beta chain is described in this entry. In its sample, this clone was seen once. Its recognized antigen is unknown. At one boundary the junction diverges from the germline segment, which might be a read error. This record belongs to a study of PD-L1 blockade in urothelial cancer (dated by TCRdb to between 2016 and 2019). Context from the whole study: Therapy was started in 2014 for all patients, and atezolizumab 1,200 mg was administered intravenously every 3 weeks. Twenty-five of 29 patients were males with bladder-origin urothelial cancer, and 18 of 29 reported a prior smoking history. Patients had an ECOG performance status of 0 or 1 and had received between 0 and 3 prior chemotherapy regimens. Blood samples were analyzed at two time points: 3 weeks after treatment start (second dose) and 6 weeks after treatment start. Blood samples yielded a median of roughly 140,000 T cells and tens of thousands of unique TCRs, with median clonality roughly 0.084. The study was an exploratory multi-omic analysis of somatic, immune and clinical correlates of response to PD-L1 blockade with atezolizumab in urothelial cancer. Pretreatment tumor samples and matched peripheral blood, collected serially before and after atezolizumab treatment, underwent TCR sequencing. Durable clinical benefit meant progression-free survival longer than 6 months, and TCR features were also tested against progression-free and overall survival. In the same patients, whole exome sequencing and RNA sequencing of pretreatment tumors were performed in addition to TCR sequencing. Durable clinical benefit was achieved by nine patients but not by the remaining 20. Pretreatment blood TCR-seq was available for twenty-nine patients, at least one posttreatment blood collection was obtained for approximately 25 patients, and tumor TCR-seq was available for approximately 25 patients.

Overall results and qualifications from the work: A pretreatment peripheral blood TCR clonality below the median was linked to improved progression-free and overall survival. Because the sample size was small (n ≈ 29) and many exploratory analyses were performed, the results are intended to be hypothesis-generating. Among patients with durable benefit, tumor-associated TCR clones showed greater expansion in peripheral blood 3 weeks after treatment started (n ≈ 23, p = 0.022).

Synthetic TCR analog templates were spiked into each PCR to estimate absolute template abundance from read counts. TCRbeta CDR3 regions were amplified from genomic DNA with bias-controlled V and J gene primers using the immunoSEQ assay. Rearranged TCRbeta segments were sequenced at approximately 20X coverage. In the source study's methods: Clustering was used to correct sequencing errors, and CDR3s were annotated against IMGT so that V, D and J genes could be assigned. Only productive TCRbeta rearrangements were used in downstream analyses, excluding out-of-frame or stop-codon sequences. Clonality was calculated as one minus the Shannon entropy normalized by the log of the number of unique productive sequences. Clones differing between time points or between blood and tumor were identified using Fisher's exact test with Benjamini-Hochberg correction, with an adjusted p below 0.01 applied as the threshold. The immuneACCESS repertoire file appears here via TCRdb, limited to in-frame rearrangements. These files lack a portion of the clones; in checked studies, under half of the deficit traces to unresolved V genes, and the cause of the others is not known. The D gene and trimming were derived from the DNA, and the V and J assignments and clone size from that table. For this sample the table gives fewer than 75,000 clones, of which roughly 80% were detected only once. The top ten hold 4.7% of the sample.

The germline V gene encodes CDR1 SGHVS and CDR2 FQNEAQ. Including the terminal cysteine and phenylalanine, the CDR3 comprises 13 residues. Only CDR3 DNA remains: 39 bases, in frame from the first base. A total of 25 to 35 patients with locally advanced or metastatic urothelial carcinoma, treated at Memorial Sloan Kettering on a trial protocol, made up the cohort. Peripheral blood mononuclear cells were collected pretreatment and during treatment, with between 1 and 8 total time points obtained per patient. The Qiagen DNeasy Blood extraction kit was used to purify genomic DNA from total PBMCs and tumor samples. Collected pretreatment and during treatment, PBMCs were isolated and stored as previously described.

In this chain, TRBV7-8 is recombined with TRBJ1-2; TRBD1 matches 7 bases in the middle. The source is a man aged 65 to 85 with urothelial cancer. Source: PBMCs, taken around atezolizumab (anti-PD-L1) treatment. DNA sequence: TGTGCCAGCAGCTCCAACCGACAGGGCGTCTCTTCGTTC. Its translation is CASSSNRQGVSSF.